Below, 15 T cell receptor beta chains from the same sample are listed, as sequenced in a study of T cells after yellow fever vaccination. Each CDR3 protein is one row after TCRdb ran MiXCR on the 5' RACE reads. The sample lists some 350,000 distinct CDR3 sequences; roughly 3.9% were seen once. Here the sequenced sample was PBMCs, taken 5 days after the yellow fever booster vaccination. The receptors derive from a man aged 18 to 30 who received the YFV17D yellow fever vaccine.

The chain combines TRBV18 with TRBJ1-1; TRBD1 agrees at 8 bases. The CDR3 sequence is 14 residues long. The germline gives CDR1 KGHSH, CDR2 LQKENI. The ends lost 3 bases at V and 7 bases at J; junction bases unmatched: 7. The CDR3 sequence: CASSPSDRGHEAFF. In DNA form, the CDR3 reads TGTGCCAGCTCACCCTCAGACAGGGGTCATGAAGCTTTCTTT.

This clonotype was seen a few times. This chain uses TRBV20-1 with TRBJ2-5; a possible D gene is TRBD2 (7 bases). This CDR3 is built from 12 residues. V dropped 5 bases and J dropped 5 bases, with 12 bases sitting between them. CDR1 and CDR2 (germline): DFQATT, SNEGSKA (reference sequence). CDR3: CSAGGADETQYF. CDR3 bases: TGCAGTGCTGGGGGGGCAGACGAGACCCAGTACTTC.

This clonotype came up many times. CDR3 sequence (DNA): TGTGCCAGCAGTTACGCCCTAGCGGGGGGCCACAATGAGCAGTTCTTC. Its protein product is CASSYALAGGHNEQFF. The chain employs TRBV6-5 and TRBJ2-1; 11 positions match TRBD2. The CDR3 has 16 amino acids. Trimming removed 2 bases from V and 5 bases from J; junction bases left unmatched: 5. Germline V gene data show CDR1 as MNHEY and CDR2 as SVGAGI.

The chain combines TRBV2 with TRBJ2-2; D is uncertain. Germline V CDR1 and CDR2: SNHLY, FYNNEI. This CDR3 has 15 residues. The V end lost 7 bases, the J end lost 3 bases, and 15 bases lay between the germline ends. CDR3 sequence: CASTPGAVDTGELFF. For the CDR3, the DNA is TGTGCCAGCACCCCGGGCGCAGTGGACACCGGGGAGCTGTTTTTT.

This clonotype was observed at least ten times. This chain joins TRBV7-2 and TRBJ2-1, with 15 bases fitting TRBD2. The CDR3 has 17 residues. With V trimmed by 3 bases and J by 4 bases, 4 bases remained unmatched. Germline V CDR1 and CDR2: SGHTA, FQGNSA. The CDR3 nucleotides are TGTGCCAGCAGCTTGGGACTAGCGGGGGGCGGGTACAATGAGCAGTTCTTC. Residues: CASSLGLAGGGYNEQFF.

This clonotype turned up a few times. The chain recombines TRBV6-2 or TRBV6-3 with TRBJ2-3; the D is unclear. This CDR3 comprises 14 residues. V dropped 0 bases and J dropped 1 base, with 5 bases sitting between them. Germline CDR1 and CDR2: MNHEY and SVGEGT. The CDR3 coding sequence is TGTGCCAGCAGTTACTCAGCCGGCACAGATACGCAGTATTTT. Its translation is CASSYSAGTDTQYF.

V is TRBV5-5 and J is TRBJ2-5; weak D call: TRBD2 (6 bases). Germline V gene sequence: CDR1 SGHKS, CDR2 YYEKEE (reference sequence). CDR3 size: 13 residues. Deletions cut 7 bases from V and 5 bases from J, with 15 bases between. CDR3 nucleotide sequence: TGTGCCAGCCGCACCCAAGGAGGGGAGACCCAGTACTTC. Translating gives CASRTQGGETQYF.

This CDR3 reads CSAREGNGYTF. In DNA form, the CDR3 reads TGCAGTGCTAGAGAGGGGAATGGCTACACCTTC. The V call is TRBV20-1, the J call TRBJ1-2, with D unresolved. The germline CDR1 and CDR2 sequences are DFQATT and SNEGSKA (reference sequence). Trimming removed 0 bases from V and 6 bases from J, with 5 bases in between. CDR3 size: 11 residues.

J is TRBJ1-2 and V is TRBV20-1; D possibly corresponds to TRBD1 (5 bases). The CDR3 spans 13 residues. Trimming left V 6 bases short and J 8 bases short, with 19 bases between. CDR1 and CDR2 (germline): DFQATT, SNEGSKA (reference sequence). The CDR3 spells CSASPAQGGGYTF. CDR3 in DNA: TGCAGTGCCAGCCCAGCGCAGGGAGGGGGCTACACCTTC.

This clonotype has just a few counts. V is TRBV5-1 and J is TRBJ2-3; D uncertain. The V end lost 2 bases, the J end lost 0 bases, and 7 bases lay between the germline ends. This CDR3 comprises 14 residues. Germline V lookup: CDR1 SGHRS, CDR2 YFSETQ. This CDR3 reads CASSFDTSTDTQYF. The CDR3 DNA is TGCGCCAGCAGCTTCGACACCAGCACAGATACGCAGTATTTT.

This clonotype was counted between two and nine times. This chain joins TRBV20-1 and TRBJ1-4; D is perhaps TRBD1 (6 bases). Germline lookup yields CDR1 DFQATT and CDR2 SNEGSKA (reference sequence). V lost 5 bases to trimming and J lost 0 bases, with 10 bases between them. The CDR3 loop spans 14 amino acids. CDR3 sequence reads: CSASGHSTNEKLFF. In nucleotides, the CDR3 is TGCAGTGCTTCGGGACATTCAACTAATGAAAAACTGTTTTTT.

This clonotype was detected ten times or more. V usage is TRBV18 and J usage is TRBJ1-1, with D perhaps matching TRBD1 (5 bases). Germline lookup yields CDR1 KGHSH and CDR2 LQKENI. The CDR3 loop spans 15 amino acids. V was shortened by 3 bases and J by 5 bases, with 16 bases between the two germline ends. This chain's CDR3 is CASSPPGIGKTEAFF. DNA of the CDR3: TGTGCCAGCTCACCCCCAGGGATTGGAAAAACTGAAGCTTTCTTT. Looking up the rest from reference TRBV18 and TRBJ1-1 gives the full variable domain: NAGVMQNPRHLVRRRGQEARLRCSPMKGHSHVYWYRQLPEEGLKFMVYLQKENIIDESGMPKERFSAEFPKEGPSILRIQQVVRGDSAAYFCASSPPGIGKTEAFFGQGTRLTVV.

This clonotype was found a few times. The CDR3 spells CASSPRHDLYSGANVLTF. CDR3 coding DNA: TGTGCCAGCAGCCCGCGACACGACCTTTACTCTGGGGCCAACGTCCTGACTTTC. The V call is TRBV9, the J call TRBJ2-6, with D unclear. This CDR3 is 18 amino acids long. The germline CDR1 and CDR2 sequences are SGDLS and YYNGEE. The ends were cut back, 4 bases at V and 0 bases at J, with 17 bases in the middle.

The CDR3 protein is CASSYRVFPGTYEKLFF. CDR3 nucleotide sequence: TGTGCCAGCAGTTATCGAGTGTTCCCCGGGACATATGAAAAACTGTTTTTT. The V call is TRBV6-5, the J call TRBJ1-4; D is possibly TRBD1 (6 bases). V lost 3 bases, J lost 6 bases, and 20 bases lay in between. CDR1 MNHEY and CDR2 SVGAGI come from the germline V gene. CDR3 size: 17 residues.

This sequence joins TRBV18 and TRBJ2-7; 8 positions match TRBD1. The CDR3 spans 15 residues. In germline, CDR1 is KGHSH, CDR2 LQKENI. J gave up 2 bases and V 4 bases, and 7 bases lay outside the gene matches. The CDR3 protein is CASSQGTGGTYEQYF. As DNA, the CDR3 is TGTGCCAGCTCACAAGGGACAGGAGGAACCTACGAGCAGTACTTC.